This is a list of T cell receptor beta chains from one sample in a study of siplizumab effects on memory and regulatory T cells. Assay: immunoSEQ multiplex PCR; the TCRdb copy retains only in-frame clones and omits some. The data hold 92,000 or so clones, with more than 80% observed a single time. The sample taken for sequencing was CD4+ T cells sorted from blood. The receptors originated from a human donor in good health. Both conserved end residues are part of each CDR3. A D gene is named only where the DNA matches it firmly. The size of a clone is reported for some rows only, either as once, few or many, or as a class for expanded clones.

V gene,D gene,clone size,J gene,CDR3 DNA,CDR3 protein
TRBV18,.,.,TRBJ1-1,TGTGCCAGCTCACTTTCGCAGACAGTGGGTACTGAAGCTTTCTTT,CASSLSQTVGTEAFF
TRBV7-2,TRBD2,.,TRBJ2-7,TGTGCCAGCAGCTACCTTGGTCTAGCGGAGTTATCCTACGAGCAGTACTTC,CASSYLGLAELSYEQYF
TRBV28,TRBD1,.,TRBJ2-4,TGTGCCAGCAGTTTAGACTGGGACAGTTTAGCCAAAAACATTCAGTACTTC,CASSLDWDSLAKNIQYF
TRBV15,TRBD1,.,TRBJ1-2,TGTGCCACCAGCAGAGATGAGGGGACAGGGCATGGCTACACCTTC,CATSRDEGTGHGYTF
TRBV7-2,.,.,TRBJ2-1,TGTGCCAGCAGCTTAGCGGGGGGTTACAATGAGCAGTTCTTC,CASSLAGGYNEQFF
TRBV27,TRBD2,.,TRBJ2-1,TGTGCCAGCAGTTTGTCTCTAGCGGGACCCTACAATGAGCAGTTCTTC,CASSLSLAGPYNEQFF
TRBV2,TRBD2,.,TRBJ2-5,TGTGCCAGCAGTGCGGATCCGGCTAGCGGGAGTGGGAAGACCCAGTACTTC,CASSADPASGSGKTQYF
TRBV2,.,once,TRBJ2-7,TGTGCCAGCATCTCGTACGAGCAGTACTTC,CASISYEQYF
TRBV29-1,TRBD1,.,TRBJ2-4,TGCAGCGTTAAGTCCGGGACAGGGGAAAACATTCAGTACTTC,CSVKSGTGENIQYF
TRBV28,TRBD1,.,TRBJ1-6,TGTGCCAGCAGTTTAACCGACAGGGGGTTTTCACCCCTCCACTTT,CASSLTDRGFSPLHF